Listed below are T cell receptor beta chains from one sample, sequenced in a study of tumor-infiltrating lymphocytes in primary liver carcinoma. MiXCR, applied by TCRdb to the multiplex PCR reads, yields one record per CDR3 protein. Of about 44,000 distinct CDR3 sequences listed, 60% to 75% were seen once; the top ten hold 20% to 30%. The sample comprised liver tumor tissue from sampling region 3. These receptors were collected from a man aged 35 to 55 with primary liver carcinoma and hepatitis B virus infection. Each CDR3 is given with its conserved first and last residue. The D gene is left open where the match is weak. Expanded clones get a size class; other rows say once, few or many, or leave the size out.

cdr3_nt | cdr3_aa | clone_size | j_call | v_call | d_call
TGTGCCTACAGACTGGGACTAGCGGGAGAACTTGACAATGAGCAGTTCTTC | CAYRLGLAGELDNEQFF | NA | TRBJ2-1 | TRBV11-1 | TRBD2
TGTGCCAGCAGCTTGAGAGCGAGAGGGCGGAATCAGCAGTTCTTC | CASSLRARGRNQQFF | NA | TRBJ2-1 | TRBV5-4 | NA
TGTGCCAGCAGCTTGTTCTGCGGGGAAGAGACCCGGTACTTC | CASSLFCGEETRYF | NA | TRBJ2-5 | TRBV5-6 | NA
TGTGCCATCAGTCCGACTACCGCCAATGAGCAGTTCTTC | CAISPTTANEQFF | NA | TRBJ2-1 | TRBV12-3/TRBV12-4 | NA
TGTGTCCGCAGTCTATCAATTCGGACAGGAGCCTACGAGCAGTACTTC | CVRSLSIRTGAYEQYF | NA | TRBJ2-7 | TRBV28 | TRBD1
TGCAGCGTTGGGAAGGGGAGCACTGAAGCTTTCTTT | CSVGKGSTEAFF | many | TRBJ1-1 | TRBV29-1 | NA
TGTGCCGGCAGAGATCCCGTGAAGAGGAACTATGGCTACACATTC | CAGRDPVKRNYGYTF | NA | TRBJ1-2 | TRBV6-5 | NA
TGTACCAGCACCCCACACAGGTTGGGGAAGGGGCTGGACACTGAAGCTTTCTTT | CTSTPHRLGKGLDTEAFF | NA | TRBJ1-1 | TRBV6-5 | NA
TGTGCCAGCAGTTTCCGGGCCGGCCTATGGTATGGCTACACCTTC | CASSFRAGLWYGYTF | few | TRBJ1-2 | TRBV28 | NA
TGTGTCAGCACCAGGGGCCCTCTTTACAGTGAACAGTTCTTC | CVSTRGPLYSEQFF | NA | TRBJ2-1 | TRBV6-2/TRBV6-3 | NA
TGCAGCGCTGACACGGGGGATGAAGAGACCCAGTACTTC | CSADTGDEETQYF | NA | TRBJ2-5 | TRBV29-1 | NA
TGTGCCAGCAGCCGCTACGCGTTGGGTGCCTCTAATGAAAAACTGTTTTTT | CASSRYALGASNEKLFF | NA | TRBJ1-4 | TRBV6-6 | NA
TGTGCCAGCAGTTACAGACTTTCCTACGAGCAGTACTTC | CASSYRLSYEQYF | many | TRBJ2-7 | TRBV6-5 | NA
TGTGTCAGCAGTAACGGGTTGTACGAGCAGTACTTC | CVSSNGLYEQYF | NA | TRBJ2-7 | TRBV6-5 | NA
TGTGCCAGCAGCCTGGGACTAGGTGATGAGCAGTTCTTC | CASSLGLGDEQFF | NA | TRBJ2-1 | TRBV7-3 | TRBD2
TGTGCCGGCAGCTTTCCAGGGGGCCTGTACGAGCAGTACTTC | CAGSFPGGLYEQYF | NA | TRBJ2-7 | TRBV7-9 | TRBD1
TGTGCCAGCAGTTCCCGACTAGCGGGGGCAGACAATGAGCCGTTCTTC | CASSSRLAGADNEPFF | once | TRBJ2-1 | TRBV11-1 | TRBD2
TGTGCCAGCAGTTTCATGACAGAAGCTTTCTTT | CASSFMTEAFF | many | TRBJ1-1 | TRBV28 | NA
TGTGCCAGCAGCTTAGATCGGTGGACTAGCGACTCCTACAATGAGCAGTTCTTC | CASSLDRWTSDSYNEQFF | NA | TRBJ2-1 | TRBV11-2 | TRBD2
TGTGCCAGCAGCCGAAGGCCCGAGGATACGCAGTATTTT | CASSRRPEDTQYF | NA | TRBJ2-3 | TRBV11-3 | NA
TGCAGTGCTAGAAGCGGGACAGGGGGCCTTCAGGGCAATCAGCCCCAGCATTTT | CSARSGTGGLQGNQPQHF | NA | TRBJ1-5 | TRBV20-1 | TRBD1
TGTGCCAGCAGCCCCCCTACTAGCGGCAGCACAGGTACGCAGCATTTT | CASSPPTSGSTGTQHF | once | TRBJ1-5 | TRBV11-2 | NA
TGCAACGTAAACCGGGACAGGCTCGGTACGCAGTATTTT | CNVNRDRLGTQYF | once | TRBJ2-3 | TRBV29-1 | TRBD1
TGTGCCAGCAGTTATACTACAGGATCCTACGACCAGTACTTC | CASSYTTGSYDQYF | NA | TRBJ2-7 | TRBV12-3/TRBV12-4 | NA
TGCGTCAGCAGCTTTGAGGGCTACAATGAGCAGTTTTTC | CVSSFEGYNEQFF | once | TRBJ2-1 | TRBV11-2 | NA
TGTGCCAACAGGCTGGGACACGGCGAAGAACTGTTTTTT | CANRLGHGEELFF | once | TRBJ1-4 | TRBV12-3/TRBV12-4 | NA
TGTGCCAGCAGCCAAGAGGACAGGGAAGAGACCCAGTACTTC | CASSQEDREETQYF | many | TRBJ2-5 | TRBV14 | TRBD1